This record covers a single TCR beta chain. The target antigen is unknown. CDR3 size: 15 residues. V was pared by 3 bases and J by 9 bases, with 7 bases of the junction left unmatched. CDR1 SGHAT and CDR2 FQNNGV come from the germline V gene. The sample is drawn from a study of cytomegalovirus exposure and HLA in healthy donors. The donors were in the approximately 130-subject validation cohort; that cohort was separate from the roughly 700-subject first cohort. Study findings and constraints: The study put around 180 TCR beta chains on its list as cytomegalovirus-associated. High specificity and sensitivity for cytomegalovirus status were reported for the classifier. Most TCR sequences were seen very rarely across donors, but some public TCRs occurred in many.

The table came from immunoSEQ multiplex PCR; TCRdb's copy has only in-frame clones and leaves some out. The data hold about 200,000 clones, with around four fifths observed a single time. The receptor was isolated from a woman under 30 in good health and CMV-seronegative. This sequence joins TRBV11-2 and TRBJ2-1; TRBD1 matches 11 bases. The sample comprised PBMCs. The CDR3 region is CASSFLGQGAGEQFF. DNA of the CDR3: TGTGCCAGCAGCTTCCTTGGACAGGGGGCAGGTGAGCAGTTCTTC.